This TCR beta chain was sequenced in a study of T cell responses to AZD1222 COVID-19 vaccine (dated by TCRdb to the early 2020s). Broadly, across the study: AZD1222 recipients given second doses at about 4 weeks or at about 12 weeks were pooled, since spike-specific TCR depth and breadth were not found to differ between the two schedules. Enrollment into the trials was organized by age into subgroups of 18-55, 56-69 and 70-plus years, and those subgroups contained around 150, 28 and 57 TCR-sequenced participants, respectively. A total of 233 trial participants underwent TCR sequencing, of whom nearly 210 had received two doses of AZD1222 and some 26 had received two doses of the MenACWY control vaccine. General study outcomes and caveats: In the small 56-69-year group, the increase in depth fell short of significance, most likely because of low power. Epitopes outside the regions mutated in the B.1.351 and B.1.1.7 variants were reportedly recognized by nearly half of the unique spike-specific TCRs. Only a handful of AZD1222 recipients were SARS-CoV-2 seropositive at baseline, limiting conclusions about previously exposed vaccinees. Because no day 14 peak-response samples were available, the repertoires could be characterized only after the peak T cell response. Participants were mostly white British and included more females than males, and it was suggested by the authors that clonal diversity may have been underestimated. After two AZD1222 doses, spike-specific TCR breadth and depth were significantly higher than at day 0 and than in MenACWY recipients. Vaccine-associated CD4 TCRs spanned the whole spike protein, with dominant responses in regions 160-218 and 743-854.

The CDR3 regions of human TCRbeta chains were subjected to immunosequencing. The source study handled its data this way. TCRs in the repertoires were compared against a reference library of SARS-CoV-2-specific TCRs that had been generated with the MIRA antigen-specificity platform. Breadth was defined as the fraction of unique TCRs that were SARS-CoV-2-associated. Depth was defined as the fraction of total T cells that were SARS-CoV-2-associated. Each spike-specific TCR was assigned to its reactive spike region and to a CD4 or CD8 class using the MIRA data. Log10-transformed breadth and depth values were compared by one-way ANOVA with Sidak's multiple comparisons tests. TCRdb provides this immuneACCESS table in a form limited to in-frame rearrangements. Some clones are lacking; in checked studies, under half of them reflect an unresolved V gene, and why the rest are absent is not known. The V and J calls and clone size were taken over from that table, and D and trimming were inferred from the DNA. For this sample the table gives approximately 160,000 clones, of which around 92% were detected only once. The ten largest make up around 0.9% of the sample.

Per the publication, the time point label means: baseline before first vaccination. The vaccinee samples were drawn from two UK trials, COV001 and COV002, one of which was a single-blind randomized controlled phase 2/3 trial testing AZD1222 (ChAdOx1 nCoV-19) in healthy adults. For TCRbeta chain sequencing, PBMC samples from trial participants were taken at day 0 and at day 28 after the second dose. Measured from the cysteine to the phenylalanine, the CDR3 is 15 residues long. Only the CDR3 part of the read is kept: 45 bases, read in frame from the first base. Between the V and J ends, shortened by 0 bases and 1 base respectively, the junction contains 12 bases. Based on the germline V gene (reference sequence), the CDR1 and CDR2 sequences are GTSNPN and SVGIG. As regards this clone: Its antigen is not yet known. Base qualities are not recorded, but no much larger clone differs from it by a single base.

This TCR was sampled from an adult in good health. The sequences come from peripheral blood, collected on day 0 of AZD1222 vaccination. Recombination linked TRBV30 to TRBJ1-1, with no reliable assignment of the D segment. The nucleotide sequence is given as TGTGCCTGGAGTGTACTCGTACTTAAGAACACTGAAGCTTTCTTT. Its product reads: CAWSVLVLKNTEAFF.